This T cell receptor beta chain is from a study of cytomegalovirus exposure and HLA in healthy donors. Study overall: Roughly 85 million unique TCRs from HLA-typed donors made up an early data release.

A note on this clone: Its target is unknown.

The PCR employed 60 Vbeta primers together with 13 Jbeta primers. Data came from immunoSEQ multiplex PCR; TCRdb stores just in-frame clones and leaves some out. The profile shows some 150,000 clones, roughly three quarters of them singletons. Overall study findings and caveats: A later analysis, which compared TCR beta chains of equal frequency, found the HLA-associated ones more clonally expanded.

The CDR3 runs 18 residues. V was clipped by 1 base and J by 0 bases, with 17 bases between them. From germline, CDR1 is SGHNT and CDR2 YYREEE (reference sequence). This chain links TRBV5-4 with TRBJ1-3, with D unresolved. The origin of this receptor is a human donor in good health. The sample was PBMCs. The CDR3 DNA sequence: TGTGCCAGCAGCTTGAAAGCCTACAGCCTAGCCTCTGGAAACACCATATATTTT. As protein: CASSLKAYSLASGNTIYF.